The 32 T cell receptor beta chains below all came from one sample that was sequenced in a study of shared clonotypes between healthy human individuals. Here immunoSEQ multiplex PCR was the method, and the copy in TCRdb shows in-frame clones only, minus some. Of 2,100,000 or so clones listed, 95% are singletons. The sequenced sample consisted of naive CD4+ T cells sorted from blood. As for subset: CD45RA+ positively selected. The receptors stem from a man younger than 30 in good health.

This clone was picked up one time. This sequence joins TRBV5-1 and TRBJ1-1; D gene ambiguous. V gave up 2 bases and J gave up 4 bases, with 18 bases separating them. CDR1 is SGHRS and CDR2 is YFSETQ in the germline V gene. CDR3 length: 16 residues. DNA for the CDR3: TGCGCCAGCAGCTTACAACCGATGGGTTCGGGCACTGAAGCTTTCTTT. Translating it yields CASSLQPMGSGTEAFF.

For the CDR3, the DNA is TGTGCCAGCAGCCAATTAAGGGAAAACATTCAGTACTTC. This sequence encodes CASSQLRENIQYF. This chain uses TRBV2 with TRBJ2-4; D gene unclear. The CDR3 extends over 13 amino acids. Between the trimmed V and J ends, which lost 6 bases and 5 bases, there was a span of 11 bases. Germline CDR1 SNHLY, CDR2 FYNNEI.

The rearrangement joins TRBV5-1 to TRBJ1-4; no clear D. The length of the CDR3 is 16 residues. The germline V gene has CDR1 SGHRS and CDR2 YFSETQ. V was clipped by 0 bases and J by 2 bases, with 11 bases between them. The CDR3 spells CASSLVGIFTNEKLFF. CDR3 coding DNA: TGCGCCAGCAGCTTGGTGGGGATTTTCACTAATGAAAAACTGTTTTTT.

This clone was seen a few times. The chain recombines TRBV19 with TRBJ2-1; D uncertain. The V end was cut by 4 bases, the J end by 7 bases, with 5 bases between. The CDR3 spans 11 residues. Germline CDR1 is LNHDA and CDR2 is SQIVND (reference sequence). DNA for the CDR3: TGTGCCAGTAGTAGGTGGAATGAGCAGTTCTTC. Its translation: CASSRWNEQFF.

This chain connects TRBV7-2 to TRBJ1-2; weak D call: TRBD1 (6 bases). The CDR3 extends over 14 amino acids. V was cut by 5 bases and J by 4 bases, with 14 bases left in between. Germline V gives CDR1 SGHTA, CDR2 FQGNSA. CDR3 nucleotide sequence: TGTGCCAGCAGCGCCACGGGGGCCAGCTATGGCTACACCTTC. This sequence encodes CASSATGASYGYTF.

The CDR3 sequence is CASSLEGQGREKLFF. CDR3 nucleotides: TGTGCCAGCAGCTTAGAGGGACAGGGACGGGAAAAACTGTTTTTT. This sequence joins TRBV11-3 and TRBJ1-4; the match to TRBD1 covers 9 bases. This CDR3 comprises 15 residues. Trimming at V came to 0 bases and at J to 8 bases, leaving 4 bases not matched to a gene. Germline V gene data show CDR1 as SGHNT and CDR2 as YENEEA.

The chain couples TRBV5-6 to TRBJ2-7; 9 bases line up with TRBD2. This CDR3 contains 16 residues. Germline loops: CDR1 SGHDT, CDR2 YYEEEE. The J segment lost 3 bases and the V segment lost 2 bases, leaving 9 bases of the junction unmatched. CDR3 nucleotide sequence: TGTGCCAGCAGCTTCAGTAGGAGACTAGCGGTCTACGAGCAGTACTTC. It encodes CASSFSRRLAVYEQYF.

The chain uses TRBV5-1 and TRBJ2-1; tentatively, D is TRBD1 or TRBD2 (5 bases each). The germline V and J ends were trimmed by 2 bases and 2 bases, with 11 bases remaining between them. This CDR3 spans 15 amino acids. Germline V gene lookup returns CDR1 SGHRS and CDR2 YFSETQ. The CDR3 bases are TGCGCCAGCAGCTTAGGGGAGTCCCCCTACAATGAGCAGTTCTTC. This sequence encodes CASSLGESPYNEQFF.

V usage is TRBV19 and J usage is TRBJ2-1; 7 positions match TRBD1. V lost 5 bases and J lost 4; bases outside the gene matches: 11. Germline values: CDR1 LNHDA, CDR2 SQIVND (reference sequence). This CDR3 region has 16 residues. The CDR3 sequence: CASSVYPGQLYNEQFF. The CDR3 DNA follows: TGTGCCAGTAGTGTGTATCCGGGACAGCTTTACAATGAGCAGTTCTTC.

This clone was detected only a few times. The chain is built from TRBV5-6 and TRBJ1-1; TRBD1 matches 9 bases. V lost 4 bases to trimming and J lost 3 bases; unmatched junction nucleotides: 7. Looked up from germline, CDR1 is SGHDT and CDR2 is YYEEEE. The CDR3 has 15 amino acids. CDR3 amino acids: CASSTGTGKDTEAFF. The CDR3 nucleotides are TGTGCCAGCAGCACCGGGACAGGGAAAGACACTGAAGCTTTCTTT. The variable domain in full, with the rest retrieved from reference TRBV5-6 and TRBJ1-1, is DAGVTQSPTHLIKTRGQQVTLRCSPKSGHDTVSWYQQALGQGPQFIFQYYEEEERQRGNFPDRFSGHQFPNYSSELNVNALLLGDSALYLCASSTGTGKDTEAFFGQGTRLTVV.

The chain carries TRBV7-2 and TRBJ2-7, with D possibly being TRBD2 (6 bases). CDR1 is SGHTA, CDR2 FQGNSA, per germline. The CDR3 contains 15 residues. The V and J ends lost 2 bases and 3 bases respectively, with 14 bases between them. CDR3 region: CASSLFSREYYEQYF. CDR3 sequence (DNA): TGTGCCAGCAGCTTATTCTCACGGGAGTACTACGAGCAGTACTTC.

This chain joins TRBV18 and TRBJ2-7; 7 bases agree with TRBD1. Germline V CDR1 and CDR2: KGHSH, LQKENI. This CDR3 comprises 15 residues. J lost 0 bases, V lost 5 bases, and 7 bases had no gene match. The DNA of the CDR3 is TGTGCCAGCTCATCGGGACAGCTCCTCTCCTACGAGCAGTACTTC. This encodes CASSSGQLLSYEQYF.

The gene calls are TRBV19 and TRBJ2-6; D gene unclear. CDR3 length equals 14 residues. The germline CDR1 and CDR2 sequences are LNHDA and SQIVND (reference sequence). The V gene lost 6 bases and the J gene lost 0 bases, with 6 bases spanning the gap. Here the CDR3 DNA reads TGTGCCAGTAGCTTGAGCTCTGGGGCCAACGTCCTGACTTTC. Translation: CASSLSSGANVLTF.

As to this clone: Other DNA sequences in this sample translate to the same CDR3. The rearrangement joins TRBV19 to TRBJ1-6; possibly TRBD1 for D (5 bases). Germline loops: CDR1 LNHDA, CDR2 SQIVND (reference sequence). V was shortened by 0 bases and J by 7 bases, with 10 bases between the two germline ends. This CDR3 has 15 residues. CDR3 region: CASSIEGRRNSPLHF. As DNA, the CDR3 is TGTGCCAGTAGTATAGAGGGACGGAGAAATTCACCCCTCCACTTT.

The CDR3 nucleotides are TGTGCCAGCAGCGCTATGAGGGTAGCGGGAGGTTACAGCAAAAACATTCAGTACTTC. It translates to CASSAMRVAGGYSKNIQYF. The chain recombines TRBV5-4 with TRBJ2-4; 10 positions match TRBD2. V gave up 4 bases and J gave up 3 bases; unmatched junction bases: 16. Germline loops: CDR1 SGHNT, CDR2 YYREEE (reference sequence). The CDR3 contains 19 residues.

This chain joins TRBV2 and TRBJ1-1, with 12 nucleotides matching TRBD1. V shed 5 bases, J shed 10 bases, and the junction held 8 bases outside the gene matches. This CDR3 spans 14 amino acids. Per germline, CDR1 SNHLY and CDR2 FYNNEI. In nucleotides, the CDR3 is TGTGCCAGCAGTAAGGAGGGACAGGGGGCAAGAGCTTTCTTT. It specifies CASSKEGQGARAFF.

J is TRBJ2-7 and V is TRBV6-1; D is perhaps TRBD1 or TRBD2 (6 bases each). The CDR3 consists of 14 residues. CDR1 is MNHNS, CDR2 SASEGT, per germline. With 0 bases removed from V and 7 bases from J, the gap between germline ends came to 13 bases. CDR3 residues: CASSEAGGMGEQYF. CDR3 DNA: TGTGCCAGCAGTGAAGCGGGGGGCATGGGGGAGCAGTACTTC.

This clone came up once. V is TRBV28 and J is TRBJ1-4, with 8 bases matching TRBD1. Trimming removed 7 bases from V and 8 bases from J; junction bases left unmatched: 6. Germline V gene lookup returns CDR1 MDHEN and CDR2 SYDVKM. The CDR3 is 13 residues long. Here the CDR3 reads CASTLRDREKLFF. DNA for the CDR3: TGTGCCAGCACCCTTAGGGACAGGGAAAAACTGTTTTTT. The variable domain in full, completed from reference TRBV28 and TRBJ1-4, reads DVKVTQSSRYLVKRTGEKVFLECVQDMDHENMFWYRQDPGLGLRLIYFSYDVKMKEKGDIPEGYSVSREKKERFSLILESASTNQTSMYLCASTLRDREKLFFGSGTQLSVL.

The chain recombines TRBV27 with TRBJ2-1, with TRBD2 identical over 9 bases. Germline V gene data show CDR1 as MNHEY and CDR2 as SMNVEV (reference sequence). J was trimmed by 6 bases and V by 5 bases; bases with no gene match: 11. The CDR3 spans 16 residues. The DNA for the CDR3 is TGTGCCAGCAGTCCCTCGAGGAGTAGCGGGAGCAATGAGCAGTTCTTC. Translation: CASSPSRSSGSNEQFF.

V usage is TRBV6-5 and J usage is TRBJ1-2; D is undetermined. V dropped 5 bases and J dropped 1 base, with 11 bases sitting between them. The CDR3 has 14 residues. Germline values: CDR1 MNHEY, CDR2 SVGAGI. CDR3 sequence reads: CASSNIGINYGYTF. The CDR3 coding sequence is TGTGCCAGCAGTAACATAGGTATTAACTATGGCTACACCTTC.

This sequence joins TRBV4-1 and TRBJ2-7; 8 bases are shared with TRBD1. The junction had 6 bases not matched to a gene; V was cut back by 2 bases and J by 3 bases. Germline-derived CDR1 and CDR2 are MGHRA and YSYEKL. The CDR3 has 15 residues. The CDR3 sequence: CASSQSTGAVYEQYF. The DNA for the CDR3 is TGCGCCAGCAGCCAATCGACAGGGGCCGTCTACGAGCAGTACTTC.

This chain uses TRBV2 with TRBJ2-3; D possibly corresponds to TRBD2 (6 bases). Germline CDR1 reads SNHLY; CDR2 reads FYNNEI. V lost 6 bases to trimming and J lost 3 bases, with 13 bases between them. The CDR3 contains 14 residues. CDR3 residues: CASRPDGRTDTQYF. The CDR3 coding sequence is TGTGCCAGCAGACCGGACGGGAGAACAGATACGCAGTATTTT.

Details on this clone: This sample also contains other DNA sequences that code for the same CDR3. V and J are TRBV5-1 and TRBJ2-7; TRBD1 might be the D (6 bases). With 1 base removed from V and 0 bases from J, the gap between germline ends came to 11 bases. Germline V gene lookup returns CDR1 SGHRS and CDR2 YFSETQ. The CDR3 contains 15 residues. This CDR3 reads CASSLTTGSSYEQYF. For the CDR3, the DNA is TGCGCCAGCAGCTTGACTACAGGGAGCTCCTACGAGCAGTACTTC.

The chain joins TRBV2 to TRBJ1-3; D is ambiguous. The CDR3 has 16 residues. Trimming removed 3 bases at V and 2 bases at J, with 14 bases between. Looked up from germline, CDR1 is SNHLY and CDR2 is FYNNEI. The CDR3 sequence: CASSDWVSGAGNTIYF. CDR3 nucleotides: TGTGCCAGCAGTGACTGGGTCAGCGGGGCTGGAAACACCATATATTTT.

V is TRBV19 and J is TRBJ2-7; no clear D. This CDR3 is built from 14 residues. Trimming took off 6 bases at V and 2 bases at J, with 14 bases between the two ends. From germline, CDR1 is LNHDA and CDR2 SQIVND (reference sequence). CDR3 in amino acids: CASSPILKPYEQYF. The CDR3 DNA is TGTGCCAGTAGCCCTATATTAAAACCCTACGAGCAGTACTTC.

The chain couples TRBV27 to TRBJ2-7; 14 nucleotides agree with TRBD2. Germline V gene lookup returns CDR1 MNHEY and CDR2 SMNVEV (reference sequence). This CDR3 is built from 16 residues. Trimming at V came to 3 bases and at J to 4 bases, leaving 5 bases not matched to a gene. DNA of the CDR3: TGTGCCAGCAGTTTCCCCGGGACTAGCGGGAGATACGAGCAGTACTTC. It yields the protein CASSFPGTSGRYEQYF.

The gene calls are TRBV10-3 and TRBJ1-1; D not resolved. There are 14 residues in the CDR3. Deletions cut 6 bases from V and 4 bases from J, with 15 bases between. The germline V gene has CDR1 ENHRY and CDR2 SYGVKD. The CDR3 nucleotides are TGTGCCATCAGGGGGTTACAGTCGGGCACTGAAGCTTTCTTT. Translated: CAIRGLQSGTEAFF.

Concerning this clone: The same CDR3 arises from other DNA sequences in this sample as well. This sequence joins TRBV5-1 and TRBJ2-7, with 11 nucleotides matching TRBD1. The V segment lost 5 bases and the J segment 4 bases; nucleotides outside the gene matches: 5. Germline lookup yields CDR1 SGHRS and CDR2 YFSETQ. The CDR3 has 14 residues. CDR3 sequence reads: CASRTGTGGYEQYF. CDR3 DNA: TGCGCCAGCAGAACCGGGACAGGGGGATACGAGCAGTACTTC.

For the CDR3, the DNA is TGTGCCAGCAGTGACGGGGATGCGAATTCACCCCTCCACTTT. Translated, it gives CASSDGDANSPLHF. V is TRBV6-4 and J is TRBJ1-6; D is unresolved. The length of the CDR3 is 14 residues. Trimming cost V 2 bases and J 7 bases, with 9 bases left between them. Germline values: CDR1 MRHNA, CDR2 SNTAGT.

V and J are TRBV30 and TRBJ1-6; 8 bases map to TRBD1. CDR1 and CDR2 from the germline V gene are GTSNPN and SVGIG (reference sequence). The V and J ends lost 3 bases and 10 bases, in that order; junction bases with no gene match: 5. The CDR3 runs 13 residues. In DNA form, the CDR3 reads TGTGCCTGGAGAGGACAGGGTAGCTCACCCCTCCACTTT. This translates into CAWRGQGSSPLHF. Based on the CDR3 plus reference TRBV30 and TRBJ1-6, the full variable domain is SQTIHQWPATLVQPVGSPLSLECTVEGTSNPNLYWYRQAAGRGLQLLFYSVGIGQISSEVPQNLSASRPQDRQFILSSKKLLLSDSGFYLCAWRGQGSSPLHFGNGTRLTVT.

This chain links TRBV7-8 with TRBJ2-4; 7 bases line up with TRBD1. This CDR3 is 14 amino acids long. The J segment lost 6 bases and the V segment lost 3 bases, leaving 5 bases of the junction unmatched. CDR1 is SGHVS, CDR2 FQNEAQ, per germline. The CDR3 reads CASSLGTELNIQYF. The CDR3 DNA reads TGTGCCAGCAGCTTGGGGACAGAGCTAAACATTCAGTACTTC.

The rearrangement joins TRBV7-9 to TRBJ2-5; D is possibly TRBD1 or TRBD2 (5 bases each). V lost 1 base and J lost 2, with 11 bases in between. Germline V CDR1 and CDR2: SEHNR, FQNEAQ (reference sequence). This CDR3 comprises 15 residues. The CDR3 sequence: CASSLGGRPQETQYF. The CDR3 region has the DNA TGTGCCAGCAGCTTAGGGGGACGGCCACAAGAGACCCAGTACTTC.